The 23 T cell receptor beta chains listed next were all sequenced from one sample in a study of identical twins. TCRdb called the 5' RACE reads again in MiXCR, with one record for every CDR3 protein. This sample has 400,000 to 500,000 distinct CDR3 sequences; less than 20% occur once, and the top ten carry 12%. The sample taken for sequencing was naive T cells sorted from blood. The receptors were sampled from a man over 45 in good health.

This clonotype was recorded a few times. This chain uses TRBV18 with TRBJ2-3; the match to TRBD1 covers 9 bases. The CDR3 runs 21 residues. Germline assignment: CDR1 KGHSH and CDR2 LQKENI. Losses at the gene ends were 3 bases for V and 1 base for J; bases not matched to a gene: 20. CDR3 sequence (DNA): TGTGCCAGCTCACCGAGGTTGGGTACCAGGACAGGGGCCTCGGGCACAGATACGCAGTATTTT. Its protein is CASSPRLGTRTGASGTDTQYF.

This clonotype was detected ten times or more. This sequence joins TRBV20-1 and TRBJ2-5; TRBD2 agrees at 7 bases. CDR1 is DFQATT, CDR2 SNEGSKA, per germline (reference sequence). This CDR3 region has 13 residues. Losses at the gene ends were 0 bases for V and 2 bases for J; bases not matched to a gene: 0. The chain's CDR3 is CSAREGGQETQYF. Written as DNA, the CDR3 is TGCAGTGCTAGAGAGGGGGGGCAAGAGACCCAGTACTTC.

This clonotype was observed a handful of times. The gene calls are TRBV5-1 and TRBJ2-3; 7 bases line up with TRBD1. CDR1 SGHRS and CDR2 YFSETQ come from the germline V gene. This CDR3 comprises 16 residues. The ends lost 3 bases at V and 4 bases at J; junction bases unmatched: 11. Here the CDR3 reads CASSSGDNRGADTQYF. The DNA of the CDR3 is TGCGCCAGCAGCTCAGGAGATAACAGGGGCGCAGATACGCAGTATTTT.

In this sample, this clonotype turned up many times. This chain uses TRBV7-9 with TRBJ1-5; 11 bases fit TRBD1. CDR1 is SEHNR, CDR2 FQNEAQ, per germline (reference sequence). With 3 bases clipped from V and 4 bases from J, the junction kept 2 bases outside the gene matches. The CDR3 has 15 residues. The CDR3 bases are TGTGCCAGCAGCTTGGGGGACAGGGGGAATCAGCCCCAGCATTTT. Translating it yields CASSLGDRGNQPQHF.

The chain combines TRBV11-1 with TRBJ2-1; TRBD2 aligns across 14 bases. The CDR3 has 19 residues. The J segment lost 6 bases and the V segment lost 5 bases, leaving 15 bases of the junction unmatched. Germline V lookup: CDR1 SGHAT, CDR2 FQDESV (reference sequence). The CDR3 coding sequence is TGTGCCAGCAGCCCCCCTAGTACTGGACTAGCGGGAGGACTCAATGAGCAGTTCTTC. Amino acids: CASSPPSTGLAGGLNEQFF. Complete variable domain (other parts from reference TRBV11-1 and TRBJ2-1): EAEVAQSPRYKITEKSQAVAFWCDPISGHATLYWYRQILGQGPELLVQFQDESVVDDSQLPKDRFSAERLKGVDSTLKIQPAELGDSAMYLCASSPPSTGLAGGLNEQFFGPGTRLTVL.

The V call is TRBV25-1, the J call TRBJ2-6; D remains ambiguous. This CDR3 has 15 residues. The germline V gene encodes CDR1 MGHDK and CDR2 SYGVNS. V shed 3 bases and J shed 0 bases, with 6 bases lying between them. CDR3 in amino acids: CASSDTNSGANVLTF. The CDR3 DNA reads TGTGCCAGCAGTGATACCAACTCTGGGGCCAACGTCCTGACTTTC. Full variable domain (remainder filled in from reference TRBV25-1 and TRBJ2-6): EADIYQTPRYLVIGTGKKITLECSQTMGHDKMYWYQQDPGMELHLIHYSYGVNSTEKGDLSSESTVSRIRTEHFPLTLESARPSHTSQYLCASSDTNSGANVLTFGAGSRLTVL.

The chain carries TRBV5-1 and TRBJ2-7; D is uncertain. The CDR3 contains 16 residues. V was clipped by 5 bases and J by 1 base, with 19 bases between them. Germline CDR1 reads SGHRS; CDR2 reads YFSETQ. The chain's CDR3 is CASSRGSTRNSYEQYF. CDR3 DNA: TGCGCCAGCAGTCGAGGTTCAACCCGAAATTCCTACGAGCAGTACTTC.

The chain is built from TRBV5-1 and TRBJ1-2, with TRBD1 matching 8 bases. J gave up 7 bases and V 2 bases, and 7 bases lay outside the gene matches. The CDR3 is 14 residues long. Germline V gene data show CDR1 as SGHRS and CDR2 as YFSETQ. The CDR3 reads CASSLSRGLAGYTF. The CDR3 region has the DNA TGCGCCAGCAGCTTAAGCAGGGGGCTGGCTGGCTACACCTTC. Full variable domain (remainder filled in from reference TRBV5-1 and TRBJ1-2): KAGVTQTPRYLIKTRGQQVTLSCSPISGHRSVSWYQQTPGQGLQFLFEYFSETQRNKGNFPGRFSGRQFSNSRSEMNVSTLELGDSALYLCASSLSRGLAGYTFGSGTRLTVV.

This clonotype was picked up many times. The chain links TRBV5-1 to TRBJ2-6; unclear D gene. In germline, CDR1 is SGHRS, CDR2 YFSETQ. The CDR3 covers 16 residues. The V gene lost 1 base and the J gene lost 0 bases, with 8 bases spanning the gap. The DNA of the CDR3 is TGCGCCAGCAGCTTGTCTCTCCGCTCTGGGGCCAACGTCCTGACTTTC. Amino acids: CASSLSLRSGANVLTF.

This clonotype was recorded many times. The chain's CDR3 is CSAPNLGGGNEQFF. CDR3 in DNA: TGCAGCGCTCCGAACCTTGGGGGAGGCAATGAGCAGTTCTTC. The V gene is TRBV29-1, the J gene TRBJ2-1; possible D gene TRBD2, 6 bases. CDR3 size: 14 residues. From germline, CDR1 is SQVTM and CDR2 ANQGSEA. Trimming left V 7 bases short and J 6 bases short, with 19 bases between.

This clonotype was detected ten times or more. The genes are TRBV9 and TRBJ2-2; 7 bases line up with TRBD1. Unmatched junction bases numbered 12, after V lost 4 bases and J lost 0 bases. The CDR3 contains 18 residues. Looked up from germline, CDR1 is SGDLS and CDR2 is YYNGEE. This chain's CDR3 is CASSTGTAADSNTGELFF. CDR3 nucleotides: TGTGCCAGCAGCACAGGGACAGCCGCCGACTCGAACACCGGGGAGCTGTTTTTT.

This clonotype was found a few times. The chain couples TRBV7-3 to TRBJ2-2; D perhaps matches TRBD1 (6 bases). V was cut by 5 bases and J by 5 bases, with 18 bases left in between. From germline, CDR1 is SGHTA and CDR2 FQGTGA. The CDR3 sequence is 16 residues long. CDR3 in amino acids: CASSTSLVQGTGELFF. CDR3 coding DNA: TGTGCCAGCAGCACTAGTTTAGTGCAGGGGACCGGGGAGCTGTTTTTT.

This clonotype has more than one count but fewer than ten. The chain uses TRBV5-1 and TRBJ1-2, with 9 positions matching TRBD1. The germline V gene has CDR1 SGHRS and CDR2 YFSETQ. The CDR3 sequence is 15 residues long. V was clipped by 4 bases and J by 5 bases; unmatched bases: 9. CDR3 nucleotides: TGCGCCAGCAGCATCACCGGGACAGGGCGGTATGGCTACACCTTC. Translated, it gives CASSITGTGRYGYTF.

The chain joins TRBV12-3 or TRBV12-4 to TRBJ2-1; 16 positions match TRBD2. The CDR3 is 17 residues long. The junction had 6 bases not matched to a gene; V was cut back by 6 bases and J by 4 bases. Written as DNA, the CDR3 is TGTGCCAGCAGCCGGGGACTAGCGGGAGGGCCTTACAATGAGCAGTTCTTC. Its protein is CASSRGLAGGPYNEQFF.

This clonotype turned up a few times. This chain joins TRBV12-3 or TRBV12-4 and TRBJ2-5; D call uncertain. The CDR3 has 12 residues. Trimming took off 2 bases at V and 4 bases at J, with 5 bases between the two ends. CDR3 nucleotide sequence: TGTGCCAGCAGTTTATGGCGAGAGACCCAGTACTTC. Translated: CASSLWRETQYF.

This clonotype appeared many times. CDR3 amino acids: CASSRGGVVKNIQYF. CDR3 sequence (DNA): TGTGCCAGCAGCCGGGGGGGGGTAGTCAAAAACATTCAGTACTTC. This chain uses TRBV11-2 with TRBJ2-4, with 8 bases aligning to TRBD2. V lost 5 bases, J lost 3 bases, and 6 bases stayed unmatched. CDR3 length: 15 residues. Germline assignment: CDR1 SGHAT and CDR2 FQNNGV.

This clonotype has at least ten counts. CDR3: CASREEDSYNEQFF. CDR3 sequence (DNA): TGTGCCAGCAGGGAGGAAGACAGCTACAATGAGCAGTTCTTC. The chain recombines TRBV2 with TRBJ2-1; D could derive from TRBD1 or TRBD2 (5 bases each). This CDR3 has 14 amino acids. CDR1 and CDR2 (germline): SNHLY, FYNNEI. V was clipped by 6 bases and J by 3 bases, with 12 bases between them.

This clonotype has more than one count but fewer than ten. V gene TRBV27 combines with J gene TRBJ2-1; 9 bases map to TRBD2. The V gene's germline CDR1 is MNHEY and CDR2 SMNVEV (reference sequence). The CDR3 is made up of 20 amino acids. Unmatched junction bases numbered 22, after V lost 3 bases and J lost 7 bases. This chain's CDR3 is CASSLSGRLRGGGSRNEQFF. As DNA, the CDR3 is TGTGCCAGCAGTTTGAGCGGGAGGCTACGGGGCGGCGGGTCTCGGAATGAGCAGTTCTTC.

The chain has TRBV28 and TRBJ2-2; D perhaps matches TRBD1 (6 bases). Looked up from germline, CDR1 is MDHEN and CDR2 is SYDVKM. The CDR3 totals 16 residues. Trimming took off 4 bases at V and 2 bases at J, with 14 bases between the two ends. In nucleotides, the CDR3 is TGTGCCAGCAGTTACCGACAGGCGCGAAACACCGGGGAGCTGTTTTTT. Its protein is CASSYRQARNTGELFF.

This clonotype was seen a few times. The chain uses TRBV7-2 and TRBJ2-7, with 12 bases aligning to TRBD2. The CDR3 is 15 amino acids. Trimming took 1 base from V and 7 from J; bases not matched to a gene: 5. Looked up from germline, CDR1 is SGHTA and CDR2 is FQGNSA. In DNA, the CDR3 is TGTGCCAGCAGCTTAGGGACTAGCGGGACGGGGGAGCAGTACTTC. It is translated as CASSLGTSGTGEQYF.

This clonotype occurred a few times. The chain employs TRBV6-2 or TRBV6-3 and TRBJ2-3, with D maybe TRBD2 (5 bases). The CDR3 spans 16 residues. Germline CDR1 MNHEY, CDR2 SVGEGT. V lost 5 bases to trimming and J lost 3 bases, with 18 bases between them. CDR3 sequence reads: CASSKPGLRGTDTQYF. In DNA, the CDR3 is TGTGCCAGCAGTAAACCGGGTCTTAGAGGGACAGATACGCAGTATTTT.

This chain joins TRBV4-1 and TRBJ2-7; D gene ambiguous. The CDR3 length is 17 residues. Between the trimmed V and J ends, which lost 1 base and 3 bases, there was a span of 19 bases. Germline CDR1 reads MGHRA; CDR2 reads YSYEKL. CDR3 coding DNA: TGCGCCAGCAGCCAAGGCTCCTCCCTTGGGCGGTTCTACGAGCAGTACTTC. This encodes CASSQGSSLGRFYEQYF.

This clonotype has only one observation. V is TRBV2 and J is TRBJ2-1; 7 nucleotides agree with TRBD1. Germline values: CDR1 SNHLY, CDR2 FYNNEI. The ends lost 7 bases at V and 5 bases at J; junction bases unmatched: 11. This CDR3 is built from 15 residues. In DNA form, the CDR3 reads TGTGCCAGCACGCAGTCAGGGGGTCCAAACAATGAGCAGTTCTTC. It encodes CASTQSGGPNNEQFF.